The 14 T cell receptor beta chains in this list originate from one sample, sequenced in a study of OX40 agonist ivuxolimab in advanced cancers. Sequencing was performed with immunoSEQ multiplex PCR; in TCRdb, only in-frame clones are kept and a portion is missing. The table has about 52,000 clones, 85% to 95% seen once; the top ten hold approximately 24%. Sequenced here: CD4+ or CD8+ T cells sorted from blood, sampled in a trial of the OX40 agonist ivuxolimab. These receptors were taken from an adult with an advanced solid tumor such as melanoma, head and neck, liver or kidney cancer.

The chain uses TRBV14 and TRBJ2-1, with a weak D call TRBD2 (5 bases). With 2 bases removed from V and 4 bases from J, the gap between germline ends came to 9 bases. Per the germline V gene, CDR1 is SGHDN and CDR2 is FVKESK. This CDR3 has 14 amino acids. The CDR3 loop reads CASSQFDYYNEQFF. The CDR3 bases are TGTGCCAGCAGCCAATTTGACTATTACAATGAGCAGTTCTTC.

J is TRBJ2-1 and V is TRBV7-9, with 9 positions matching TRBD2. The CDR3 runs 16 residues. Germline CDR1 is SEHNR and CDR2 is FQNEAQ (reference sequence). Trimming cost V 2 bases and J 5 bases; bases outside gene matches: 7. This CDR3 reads CASSLPTSGYHNEQFF. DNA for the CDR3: TGTGCCAGCAGCTTACCGACTAGCGGCTATCACAATGAGCAGTTCTTC. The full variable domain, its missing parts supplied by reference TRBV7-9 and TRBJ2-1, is DTGVSQNPRHKITKRGQNVTFRCDPISEHNRLYWYRQTLGQGPEFLTYFQNEAQLEKSRLLSDRFSAERPKGSFSTLEIQRTEQGDSAMYLCASSLPTSGYHNEQFFGPGTRLTVL.

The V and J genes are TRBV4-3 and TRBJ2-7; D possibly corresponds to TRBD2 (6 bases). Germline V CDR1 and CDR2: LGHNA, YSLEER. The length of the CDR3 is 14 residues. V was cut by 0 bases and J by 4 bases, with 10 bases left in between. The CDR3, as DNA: TGCGCCAGCAGCCAAGATCGGACTAATTACGAGCAGTACTTC. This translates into CASSQDRTNYEQYF.

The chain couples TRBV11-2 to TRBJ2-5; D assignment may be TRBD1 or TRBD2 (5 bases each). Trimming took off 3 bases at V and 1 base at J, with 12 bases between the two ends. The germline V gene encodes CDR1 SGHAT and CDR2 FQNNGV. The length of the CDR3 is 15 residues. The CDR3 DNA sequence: TGTGCCAGCAGCTTGGCGAGGGGCCGCCAAGAGACCCAGTACTTC. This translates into CASSLARGRQETQYF.

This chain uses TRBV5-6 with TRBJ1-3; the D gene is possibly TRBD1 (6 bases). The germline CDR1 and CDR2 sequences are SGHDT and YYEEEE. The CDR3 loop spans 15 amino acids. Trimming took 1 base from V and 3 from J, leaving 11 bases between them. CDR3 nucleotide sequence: TGTGCCAGCAGCTTGTACGGGACATTTGGAAACACCATATATTTT. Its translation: CASSLYGTFGNTIYF.

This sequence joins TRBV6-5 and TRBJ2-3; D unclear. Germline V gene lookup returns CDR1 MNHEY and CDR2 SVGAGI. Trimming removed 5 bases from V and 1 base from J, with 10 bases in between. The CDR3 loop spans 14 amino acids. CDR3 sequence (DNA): TGTGCCAGCAGTCCCGGATTTGGCACAGATACGCAGTATTTT. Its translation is CASSPGFGTDTQYF.

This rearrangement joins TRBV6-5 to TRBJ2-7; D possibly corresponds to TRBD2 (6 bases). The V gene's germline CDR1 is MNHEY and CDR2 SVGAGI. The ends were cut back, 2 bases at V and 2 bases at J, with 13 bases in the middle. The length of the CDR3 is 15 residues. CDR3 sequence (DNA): TGTGCCAGCAGTTACGACGGTAGCGGAGCCTACGAGCAGTACTTC. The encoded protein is CASSYDGSGAYEQYF.

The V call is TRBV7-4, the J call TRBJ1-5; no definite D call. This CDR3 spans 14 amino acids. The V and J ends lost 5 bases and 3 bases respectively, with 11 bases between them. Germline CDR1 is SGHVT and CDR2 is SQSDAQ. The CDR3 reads CASSLKEDNQPQHF. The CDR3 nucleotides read TGTGCCAGCAGCCTAAAGGAGGACAATCAGCCCCAGCATTTT. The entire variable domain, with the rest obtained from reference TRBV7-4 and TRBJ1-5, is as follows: GAGVSQSPRYKVAKRGRDVALRCDSISGHVTLYWYRQTLGQGSEVLTYSQSDAQRDKSGRPSGRFSAERPERSVSTLKIQRTEQGDSAVYLCASSLKEDNQPQHFGDGTRLSIL.

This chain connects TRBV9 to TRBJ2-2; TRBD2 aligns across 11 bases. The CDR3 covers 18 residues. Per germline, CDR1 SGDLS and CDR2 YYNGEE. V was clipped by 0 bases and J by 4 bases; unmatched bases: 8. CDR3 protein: CASSVVSGRAAGTGELFF. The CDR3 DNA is TGTGCCAGCAGCGTAGTTAGCGGGAGGGCCGCGGGCACCGGGGAGCTGTTTTTT.

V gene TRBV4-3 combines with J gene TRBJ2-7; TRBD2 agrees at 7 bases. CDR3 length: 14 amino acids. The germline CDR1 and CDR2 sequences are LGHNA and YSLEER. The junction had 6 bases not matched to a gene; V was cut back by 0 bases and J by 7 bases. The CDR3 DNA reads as TGCGCCAGCAGCCAAGAACTATGGGAGGGGGAGCAGTACTTC. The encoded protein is CASSQELWEGEQYF.

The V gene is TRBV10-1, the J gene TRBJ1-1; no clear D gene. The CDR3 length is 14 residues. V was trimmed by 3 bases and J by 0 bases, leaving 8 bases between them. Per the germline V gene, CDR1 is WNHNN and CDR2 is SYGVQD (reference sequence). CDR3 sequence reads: CASSDPGMNTEAFF. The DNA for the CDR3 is TGCGCCAGCAGTGATCCAGGAATGAACACTGAAGCTTTCTTT.

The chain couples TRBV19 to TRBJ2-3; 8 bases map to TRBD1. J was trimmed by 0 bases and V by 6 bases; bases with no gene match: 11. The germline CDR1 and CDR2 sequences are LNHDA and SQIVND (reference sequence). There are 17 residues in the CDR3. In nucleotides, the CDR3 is TGTGCCAGTAGCACCGGGACAGGCATACCTAGCACAGATACGCAGTATTTT. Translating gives CASSTGTGIPSTDTQYF. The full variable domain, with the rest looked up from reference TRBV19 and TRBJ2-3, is DGGITQSPKYLFRKEGQNVTLSCEQNLNHDAMYWYRQDPGQGLRLIYYSQIVNDFQKGDIAEGYSVSREKKESFPLTVTSAQKNPTAFYLCASSTGTGIPSTDTQYFGPGTRLTVL.

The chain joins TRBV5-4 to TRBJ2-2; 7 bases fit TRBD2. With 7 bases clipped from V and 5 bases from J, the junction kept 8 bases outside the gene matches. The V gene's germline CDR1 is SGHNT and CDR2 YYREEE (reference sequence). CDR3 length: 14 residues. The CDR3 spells CASFQRGATGELFF. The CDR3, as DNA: TGTGCCAGCTTCCAGCGGGGCGCAACCGGGGAGCTGTTTTTT.

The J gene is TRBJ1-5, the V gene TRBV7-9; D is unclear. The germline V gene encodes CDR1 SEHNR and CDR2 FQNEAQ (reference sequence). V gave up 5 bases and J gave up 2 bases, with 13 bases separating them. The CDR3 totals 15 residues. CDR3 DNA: TGTGCCAGCAGCACGGGTCCGTCGGGCAATCAGCCCCAGCATTTT. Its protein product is CASSTGPSGNQPQHF.